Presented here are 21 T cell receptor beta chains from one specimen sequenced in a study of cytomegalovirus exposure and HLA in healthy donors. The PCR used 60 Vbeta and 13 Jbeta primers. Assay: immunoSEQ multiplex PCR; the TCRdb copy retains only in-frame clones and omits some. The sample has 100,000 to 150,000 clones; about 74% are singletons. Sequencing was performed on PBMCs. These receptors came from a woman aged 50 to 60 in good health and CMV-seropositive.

The CDR3 spells CASSFDGSYEQYF. In DNA form, the CDR3 reads TGTGCCAGCAGCTTCGACGGGTCCTACGAGCAGTACTTC. The chain joins TRBV7-9 to TRBJ2-7, with D unresolved. CDR1 and CDR2 from the germline V gene are SEHNR and FQNEAQ (reference sequence). V shed 3 bases and J shed 1 base, with 7 bases lying between them. CDR3 size: 13 residues.

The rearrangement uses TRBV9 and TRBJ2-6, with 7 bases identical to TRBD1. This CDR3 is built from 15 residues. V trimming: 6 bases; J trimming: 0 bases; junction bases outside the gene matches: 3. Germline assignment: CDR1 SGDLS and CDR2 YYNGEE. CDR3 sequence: CASNSGGSGANVLTF. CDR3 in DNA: TGTGCCAGCAACTCAGGGGGCTCTGGGGCCAACGTCCTGACTTTC. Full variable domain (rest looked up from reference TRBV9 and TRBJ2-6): DSGVTQTPKHLITATGQRVTLRCSPRSGDLSVYWYQQSLDQGLQFLIQYYNGEERAKGNILERFSAQQFPDLHSELNLSSLELGDSALYFCASNSGGSGANVLTFGAGSRLTVL.

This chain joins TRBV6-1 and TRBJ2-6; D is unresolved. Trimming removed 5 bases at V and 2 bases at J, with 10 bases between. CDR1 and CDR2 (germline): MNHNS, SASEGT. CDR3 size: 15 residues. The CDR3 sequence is CASSSGVAGANVLTF. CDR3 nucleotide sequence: TGTGCCAGCAGTTCAGGCGTCGCTGGGGCCAACGTCCTGACTTTC.

The CDR3 here is CASSWAGGGPEAFF. CDR3 DNA: TGCGCCAGCAGCTGGGCAGGGGGCGGACCTGAAGCTTTCTTT. The gene calls are TRBV5-1 and TRBJ1-1; TRBD1 agrees at 8 bases. The CDR3 spans 14 residues. The V gene end was trimmed by 3 bases and the J gene end by 6 bases; junction bases not matched to a gene: 7. Germline CDR1 is SGHRS and CDR2 is YFSETQ.

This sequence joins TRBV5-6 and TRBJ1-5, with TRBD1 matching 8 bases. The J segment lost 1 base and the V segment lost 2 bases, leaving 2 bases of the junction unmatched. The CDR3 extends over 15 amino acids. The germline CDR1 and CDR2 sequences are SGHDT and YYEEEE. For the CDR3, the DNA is TGTGCCAGCAGCTTTTGGGACAGGAGCAATCAGCCCCAGCATTTT. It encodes CASSFWDRSNQPQHF.

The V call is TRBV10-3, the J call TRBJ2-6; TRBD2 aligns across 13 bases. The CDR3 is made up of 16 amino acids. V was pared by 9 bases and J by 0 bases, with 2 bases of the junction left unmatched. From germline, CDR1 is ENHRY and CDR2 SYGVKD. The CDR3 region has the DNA TGTGCCATGGGGACTAGCGGGACCTCTGGGGCCAACGTCCTGACTTTC. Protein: CAMGTSGTSGANVLTF.

CDR3 in DNA: TGTGCCAGCAGCTTTGGCGGGGGTGCCACTGAAGCTTTCTTT. Encoded protein: CASSFGGGATEAFF. The rearrangement links TRBV11-2 to TRBJ1-1, with D perhaps TRBD1 (5 bases). Germline-derived CDR1 and CDR2 are SGHAT and FQNNGV. This CDR3 comprises 14 residues. Trimming took off 3 bases at V and 4 bases at J, with 12 bases between the two ends.

The CDR3 is CASSSNLGGTGELFF. The CDR3 DNA reads TGCGCCAGCAGCTCCAATTTGGGAGGTACCGGGGAGCTGTTTTTT. The chain joins TRBV4-1 to TRBJ2-2; weak D call: TRBD2 (6 bases). Trimming took off 5 bases at V and 5 bases at J, with 15 bases between the two ends. Germline V gene data show CDR1 as MGHRA and CDR2 as YSYEKL. There are 15 residues in the CDR3.

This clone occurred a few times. The CDR3 is CASSQSPFLAGVSTDTQYF. The DNA for the CDR3 is TGCGCCAGCAGCCAATCCCCCTTCCTAGCGGGGGTTAGCACAGATACGCAGTATTTT. The chain combines TRBV4-3 with TRBJ2-3, with 10 positions matching TRBD2. The V gene's germline CDR1 is LGHNA and CDR2 YSLEER. This CDR3 has 19 amino acids. J gave up 0 bases and V 2 bases, and 11 bases lay outside the gene matches.

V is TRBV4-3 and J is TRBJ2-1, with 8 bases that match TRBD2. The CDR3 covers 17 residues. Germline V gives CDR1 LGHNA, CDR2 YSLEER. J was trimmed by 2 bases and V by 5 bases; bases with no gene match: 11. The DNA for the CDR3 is TGCGCCAGCAGCTCGGACGGCGGGGGGCCTCCCTACAATGAGCAGTTCTTC. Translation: CASSSDGGGPPYNEQFF.

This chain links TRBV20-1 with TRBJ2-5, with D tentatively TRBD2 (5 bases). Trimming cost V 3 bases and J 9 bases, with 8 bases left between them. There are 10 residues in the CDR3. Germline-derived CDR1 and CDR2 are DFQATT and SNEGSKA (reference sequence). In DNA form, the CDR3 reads TGCAGTGCTAGTCCGGAGGCCCAGTACTTC. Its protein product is CSASPEAQYF.

The CDR3 nucleotides are TGCGCCAGCAGTCAACTACGCAGGTCCTACGAGCAGTACTTC. Translation: CASSQLRRSYEQYF. This chain links TRBV23-1 with TRBJ2-7; D unclear. TRBV23-1 is an ORF for which the function is uncertain. The CDR3 totals 14 residues. The V end was cut by 2 bases, the J end by 1 base, with 9 bases between.

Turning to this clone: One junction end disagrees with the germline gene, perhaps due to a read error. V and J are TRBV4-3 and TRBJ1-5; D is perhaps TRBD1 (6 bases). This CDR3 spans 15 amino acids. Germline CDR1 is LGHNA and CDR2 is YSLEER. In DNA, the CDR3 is TGCCCCAGCAGCCAAGTGCAGGGGAGCAATCAGCCCCAGCATTTT. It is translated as CPSSQVQGSNQPQHF.

The CDR3 sequence is CASSSSLTYEQYF. CDR3 in DNA: TGTGCCAGCTCATCTTCACTTACCTACGAGCAGTACTTC. This chain connects TRBV18 to TRBJ2-7; no firm D call. This CDR3 region has 13 residues. In germline, CDR1 is KGHSH, CDR2 LQKENI. Between the trimmed V and J ends, which lost 5 bases and 2 bases, there was a span of 10 bases.

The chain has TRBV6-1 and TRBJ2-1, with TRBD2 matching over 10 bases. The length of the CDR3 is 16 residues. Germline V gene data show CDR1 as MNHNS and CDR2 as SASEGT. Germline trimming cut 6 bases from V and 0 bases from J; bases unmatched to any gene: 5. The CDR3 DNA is TGTGCCAGCAGAGAACTAGCGGGGAGCTCCTACAATGAGCAGTTCTTC. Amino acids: CASRELAGSSYNEQFF.

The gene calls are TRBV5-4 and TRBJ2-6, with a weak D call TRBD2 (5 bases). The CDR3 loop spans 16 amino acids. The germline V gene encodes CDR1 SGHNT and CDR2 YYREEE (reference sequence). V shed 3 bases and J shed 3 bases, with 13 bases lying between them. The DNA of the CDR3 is TGTGCCAGCAGCTCCGACGCTAGCTTTGGGGCCAACGTCCTGACTTTC. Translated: CASSSDASFGANVLTF.

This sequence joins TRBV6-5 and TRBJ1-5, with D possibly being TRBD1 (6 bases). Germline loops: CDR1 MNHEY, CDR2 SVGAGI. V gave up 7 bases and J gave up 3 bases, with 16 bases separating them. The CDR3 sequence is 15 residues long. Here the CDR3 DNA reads TGTGCCAGCAAAGTAACAGGGACAAACAATCAGCCCCAGCATTTT. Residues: CASKVTGTNNQPQHF.

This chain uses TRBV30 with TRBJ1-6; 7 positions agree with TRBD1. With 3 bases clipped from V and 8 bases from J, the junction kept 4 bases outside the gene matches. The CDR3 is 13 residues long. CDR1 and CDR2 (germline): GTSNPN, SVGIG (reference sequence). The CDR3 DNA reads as TGTGCCTGGAGCCAGGGGGAGGATTCACCCCTCCACTTT. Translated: CAWSQGEDSPLHF.

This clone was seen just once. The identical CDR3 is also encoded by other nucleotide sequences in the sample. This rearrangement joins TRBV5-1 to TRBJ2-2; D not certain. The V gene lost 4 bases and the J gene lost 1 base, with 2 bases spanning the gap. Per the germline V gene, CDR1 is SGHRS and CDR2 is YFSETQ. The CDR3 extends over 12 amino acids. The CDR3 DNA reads TGCGCCAGCAGCCTGAACACCGGGGAGCTGTTTTTT. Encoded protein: CASSLNTGELFF.

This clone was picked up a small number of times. The CDR3 sequence: CASSPDPGGRLFF. DNA for the CDR3: TGTGCCAGCAGCCCGGACCCGGGAGGGAGGCTGTTTTTT. V and J are TRBV9 and TRBJ1-4; D gene unclear. V lost 4 bases to trimming and J lost 14 bases, with 18 bases between them. From germline, CDR1 is SGDLS and CDR2 YYNGEE. The CDR3 has 13 amino acids.

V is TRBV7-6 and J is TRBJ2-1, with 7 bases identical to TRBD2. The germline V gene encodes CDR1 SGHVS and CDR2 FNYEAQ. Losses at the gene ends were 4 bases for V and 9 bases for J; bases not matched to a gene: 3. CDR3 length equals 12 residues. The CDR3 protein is CASSSGGSEQFF. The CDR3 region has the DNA TGTGCCAGCAGCTCGGGGGGTAGTGAGCAGTTCTTC.